This T cell receptor (beta chain) was identified during a study of blood T cell repertoires in COVID-19. Per germline, CDR1 ENHRY and CDR2 SYGVKD. This CDR3 has 13 amino acids. V lost 2 bases and J 7 bases, leaving 9 bases between the germline ends. Sequenced by immunoSEQ multiplex PCR; TCRdb stores in-frame clones only, minus some. The sample yields about 140,000 clones, 80% seen once. The sample consisted of peripheral blood. This chain links TRBV10-3 with TRBJ2-1, with D perhaps matching TRBD2 (6 bases). This receptor was taken from a man between 70 and 80 years old who had recovered from COVID-19. The CDR3 DNA reads TGTGCCATCAGTGAGCTCAGCGGGAATGAGCAGTTCTTC. This translates into CAISELSGNEQFF.